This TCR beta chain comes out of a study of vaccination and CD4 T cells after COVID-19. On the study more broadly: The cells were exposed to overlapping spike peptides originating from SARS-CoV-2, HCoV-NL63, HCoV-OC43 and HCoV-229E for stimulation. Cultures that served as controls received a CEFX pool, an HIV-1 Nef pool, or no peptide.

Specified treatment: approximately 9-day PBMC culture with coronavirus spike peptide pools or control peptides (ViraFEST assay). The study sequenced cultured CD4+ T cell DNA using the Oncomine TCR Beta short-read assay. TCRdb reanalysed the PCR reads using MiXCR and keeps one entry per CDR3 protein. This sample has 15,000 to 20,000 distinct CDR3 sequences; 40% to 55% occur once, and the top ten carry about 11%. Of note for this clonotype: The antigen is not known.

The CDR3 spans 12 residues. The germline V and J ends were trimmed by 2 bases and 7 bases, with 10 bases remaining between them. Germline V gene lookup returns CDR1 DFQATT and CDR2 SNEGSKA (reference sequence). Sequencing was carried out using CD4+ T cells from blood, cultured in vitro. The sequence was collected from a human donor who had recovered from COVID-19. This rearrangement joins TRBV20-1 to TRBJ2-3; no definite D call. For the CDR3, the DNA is TGCAGTGCTAGATCCTCACTATATACGCAGTATTTT. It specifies CSARSSLYTQYF.